The present TCR beta chain was sequenced within a study of T cell clones after liver transplantation. Study information: In this trial, immunosuppression withdrawal was attempted within 2 years of liver transplant. TCRbeta sequencing after a pre-transplant mixed lymphocyte reaction identified graft-donor-reactive clones, later tracked in post-transplant blood. Apart from three HCV-positive recipients, transplants were for non-autoimmune, non-viral reasons. Study-wide findings and caveats: The donor-reactive repertoire was only partly measurable in a couple of subjects, lacking donor cells.

Some clones are missing from TCRdb's copy, which holds only in-frame ones; the method was immunoSEQ multiplex PCR. The table includes more than 45,000 clones, 70% detected once. This CDR3 contains 15 residues. The V end was cut by 0 bases, the J end by 2 bases, with 9 bases between. In germline, CDR1 is SGHTA, CDR2 FQGNSA. With respect to this clone: Its antigen is currently unknown.

V usage is TRBV7-2 and J usage is TRBJ2-3, with D tentatively TRBD1 (6 bases). The TCR was taken from a human patient who received a liver transplant. Some T cells may be supplied by the graft donor. Sample: CD4+ T cells from blood, taken at the approximately 15-month timepoint. The CDR3 is CASSLAGAYTDTQYF. Written as DNA, the CDR3 is TGTGCCAGCAGCTTAGCGGGGGCCTACACAGATACGCAGTATTTT.